The entry that follows covers one TCR beta chain sequence. The antigen is undetermined. During its preparation, the TCRbeta library received unique molecular identifiers. MiXCR was run by TCRdb on the PCR reads, yielding one entry per CDR3 protein. The data show 300,000 to 400,000 distinct CDR3 sequences, around 15% seen once. This sample was taken from a study of T-cell reconstitution after alpha-beta-depleted transplantation in children. Study-level points and caveats: Several hundred rapidly expanded clones from non-depleted graft cells reportedly supplied alpha-beta T cells about two months post-transplant. Once a year had passed after transplant, T-cell counts and diversity came mostly from newly produced T cells. Surviving thymic progenitors and recipient T cells were the source of high TCRbeta diversity at day 60 in some patients.

This CDR3 is 18 amino acids long. The germline V gene encodes CDR1 MNHEY and CDR2 SVGAGI. Losses at the gene ends were 2 bases for V and 0 bases for J; bases not matched to a gene: 7. The receptor comes from a male patient aged 2-15 years who had a stem cell transplant for acute lymphoblastic leukemia, so the T cells may come from the graft donor. The V gene is TRBV6-5, the J gene TRBJ2-1; the match to TRBD2 covers 10 bases. The sample here was PBMCs, mostly from graft donor cells, taken 360 days after TCRalphabeta/CD19-depleted stem cell transplant. This chain's CDR3 is CASSYLTSGFSSYNEQFF. For the CDR3, the DNA is TGTGCCAGCAGTTACCTGACTAGCGGGTTTAGCTCCTACAATGAGCAGTTCTTC.